This TCR beta chain was obtained from a study of blood T cell repertoires in COVID-19. Germline CDR1 WSHSY, CDR2 SAAADI. The V end was cut by 8 bases, the J end by 0 bases, with 8 bases between. CDR3 length: 12 amino acids. Clones were read by immunoSEQ multiplex PCR, and TCRdb kept only the in-frame ones, dropping some. Of about 170,000 clones listed, approximately 91% are singletons. The sequence was obtained from a man aged 18 to 30 with COVID-19, enrolled during active disease. The J gene is TRBJ2-7, the V gene TRBV10-2, with TRBD2 as a possible D gene (5 bases). Sequenced material: peripheral blood. The CDR3 protein is CASSRDSYEQYF. CDR3 sequence (DNA): TGCGCCAGCTCTCGGGACTCCTACGAGCAGTACTTC.